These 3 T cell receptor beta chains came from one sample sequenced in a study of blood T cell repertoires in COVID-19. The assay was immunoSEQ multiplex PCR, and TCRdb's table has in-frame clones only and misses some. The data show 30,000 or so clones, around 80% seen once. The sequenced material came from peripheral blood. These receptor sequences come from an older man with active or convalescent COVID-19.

DNA for the CDR3: TGTGCCAGCAGCAAGCTAGGGGGCACAGATACGCAGTATTTT. Amino acid sequence: CASSKLGGTDTQYF. This chain uses TRBV11-3 with TRBJ2-3; D may be TRBD1 (5 bases). V dropped 5 bases and J dropped 1 base, with 10 bases sitting between them. The CDR3 length is 14 residues. Looked up from germline, CDR1 is SGHNT and CDR2 is YENEEA. The full variable domain, completed using reference TRBV11-3 and TRBJ2-3, is EAGVVQSPRYKIIEKKQPVAFWCNPISGHNTLYWYLQNLGQGPELLIRYENEEAVDDSQLPKDRFSAERLKGVDSTLKIQPAELGDSAVYLCASSKLGGTDTQYFGPGTRLTVL.

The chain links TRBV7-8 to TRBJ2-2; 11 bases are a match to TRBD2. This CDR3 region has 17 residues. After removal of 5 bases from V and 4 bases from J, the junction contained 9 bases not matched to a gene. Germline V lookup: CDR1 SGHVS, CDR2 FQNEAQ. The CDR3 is CASSPFTSGSGTGELFF. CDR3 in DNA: TGTGCCAGCAGCCCATTTACTAGCGGGAGTGGCACCGGGGAGCTGTTTTTT. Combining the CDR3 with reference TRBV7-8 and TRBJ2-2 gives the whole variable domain GAGVSQSPRYKVAKRGQDVALRCDPISGHVSLFWYQQALGQGPEFLTYFQNEAQLDKSGLPSDRFFAERPEGSVSTLKIQRTQQEDSAVYLCASSPFTSGSGTGELFFGEGSRLTVL.

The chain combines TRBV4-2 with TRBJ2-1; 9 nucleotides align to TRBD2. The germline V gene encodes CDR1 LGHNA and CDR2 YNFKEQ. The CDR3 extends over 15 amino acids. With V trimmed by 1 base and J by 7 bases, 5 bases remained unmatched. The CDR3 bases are TGTGCCAGCAGCCAAGCTAGCGGGAATTTAAATGAGCAGTTCTTC. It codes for CASSQASGNLNEQFF.